The sequence of this T cell receptor beta chain was determined in a study of T-cell memory formation after mild COVID-19. In the study overall: Largely donor-specific sequence clusters came from two donors.

This clonotype was counted only a few times. As yet, its antigen is unknown. TCRdb re-called the 5' RACE reads with MiXCR, one entry per CDR3 protein. In the table there are approximately 150,000 distinct CDR3 sequences, 10% to 15% of which are singletons. The study's findings and limits: Shrinking CD4+ clones were chiefly CM and EM; CD8+ ones were chiefly EMRA.

The CDR3 contains 14 residues. Per the germline V gene, CDR1 is LGHDT and CDR2 is YNNKEL (reference sequence). Trimming cost V 7 bases and J 4 bases, with 16 bases left between them. The TCR originated in a man aged 18 to 30 who had mild COVID-19 (a few samples of this study predate the infection). Cell type and time point are not known. Material for sequencing was PBMCs or a T cell subset sorted from them (not recorded which). The chain couples TRBV3-1 to TRBJ1-1, with D tentatively TRBD1 (6 bases). The CDR3, as DNA: TGTGCCAGCACCAAGGGGGGGTCGGGCACTGAAGCTTTCTTT. This gives the protein CASTKGGSGTEAFF.